The source of this T cell receptor (beta chain) is a study of T cell changes during pregnancy in multiple sclerosis. Per germline, CDR1 SNHLY and CDR2 FYNNEI. The CDR3 is made up of 14 amino acids. Trimming removed 4 bases at V and 2 bases at J, with 12 bases between. Measured with immunoSEQ multiplex PCR; TCRdb has only the in-frame clones, and not every one. The sample has some 80,000 clones, roughly 91% seen once. The TCR sequence derives from a female donor with multiple sclerosis, enrolled in a pregnancy study. The starting material was peripheral blood, obtained in the first trimester of pregnancy. J is TRBJ2-7 and V is TRBV2; TRBD2 is a possible D gene (6 bases). CDR3 DNA: TGTGCCAGCAGTGTCCAGGGAGGAACCTACGAGCAGTACTTC. Translation gives CASSVQGGTYEQYF.